This T cell receptor beta chain was sequenced in a study of T cell repertoires in cytomegalovirus infection (dated by TCRdb to the late 2010s). Turning to the overall study: Donor HLA type was relevant to the analysis, because carriage of CMV infection together with the matching HLA type was indicated by public TCR beta signatures. The full study reports these points: Carriers of CMV infection plus the relevant HLA type were discriminated by the cumulative frequency of public TCR beta family members in the study cohort and in an independent roughly 340-donor cohort. The ex vivo response was dominated by HLA-C-restricted CMV-specific TCR beta clonotypes, which also provided the single most frequent clonotype in two of eight donors.

This clonotype was counted between two and nine times. There is no known antigen for this receptor. One base away there is no much larger clone; base qualities are not given. Sequencing used an Illumina HiSeq 1500. Clones were called with MiXCR by TCRdb after fastp trimmed the public reads at Q25, and only in-frame beta chains were retained. When rows share a CDR3 protein, they turn into one entry using the most common DNA and genes. Across this sample there are more than 650,000 distinct CDR3 sequences, with 35% to 45% seen only once. The ten top clones hold around 3% of the sample. Counted from cysteine to phenylalanine, this CDR3 has 14 amino acids. The sequence is cut down to CDR3 DNA, 42 bases in frame from base 1. CDR1 and CDR2 were assigned from the germline V gene (reference sequence) as DFQATT and SNEGSKA. The germline ends are 16 bases apart after V is trimmed by 7 bases and J by 1 base.

The chain links TRBV20-1 with TRBJ1-1; TRBD1 is a possible D gene, resting on 5 matching bases. Sequenced: PBMCs. This clonotype was obtained from a human donor in good health (CMV status not recorded). Some clones in this sample may be carry-over from other donors' samples. The encoded CDR3 is CSGKRGGGNTEAFF. The nucleotides are TGCAGTGGAAAGAGGGGTGGGGGGAACACTGAAGCTTTCTTT.